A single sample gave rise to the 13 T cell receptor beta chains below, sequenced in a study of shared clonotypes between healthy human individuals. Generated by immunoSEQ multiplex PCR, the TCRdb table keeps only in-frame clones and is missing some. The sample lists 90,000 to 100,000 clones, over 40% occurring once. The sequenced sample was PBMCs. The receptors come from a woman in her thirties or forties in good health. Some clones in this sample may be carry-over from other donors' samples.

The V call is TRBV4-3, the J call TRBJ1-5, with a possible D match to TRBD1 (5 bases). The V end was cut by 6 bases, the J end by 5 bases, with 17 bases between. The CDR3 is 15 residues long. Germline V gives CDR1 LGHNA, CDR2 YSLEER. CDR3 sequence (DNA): TGCGCCAGCAGACGGGACCCAGTAAGTGATCAGCCCCAGCATTTT. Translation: CASRRDPVSDQPQHF.

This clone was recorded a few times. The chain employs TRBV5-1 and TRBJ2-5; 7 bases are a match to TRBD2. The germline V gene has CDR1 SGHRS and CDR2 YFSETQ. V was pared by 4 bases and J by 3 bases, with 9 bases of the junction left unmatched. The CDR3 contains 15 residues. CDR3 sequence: CASSPGLEAKETQYF. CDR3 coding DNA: TGCGCCAGCAGCCCCGGACTAGAAGCCAAAGAGACCCAGTACTTC.

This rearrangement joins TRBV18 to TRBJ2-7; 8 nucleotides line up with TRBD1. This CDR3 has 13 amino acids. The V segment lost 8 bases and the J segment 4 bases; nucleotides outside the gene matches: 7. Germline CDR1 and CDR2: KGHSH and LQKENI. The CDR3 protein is CASRQGNVYEQYF. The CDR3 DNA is TGTGCCAGCCGACAGGGGAACGTTTACGAGCAGTACTTC.

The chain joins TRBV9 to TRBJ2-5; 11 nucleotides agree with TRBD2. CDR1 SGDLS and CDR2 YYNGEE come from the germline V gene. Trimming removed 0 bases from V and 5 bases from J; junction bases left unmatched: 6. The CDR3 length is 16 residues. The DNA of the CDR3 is TGTGCCAGCAGCGTAGCTACTAGCGGGAGTCGGGAGACCCAGTACTTC. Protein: CASSVATSGSRETQYF. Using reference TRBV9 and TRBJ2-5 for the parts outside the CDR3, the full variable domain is DSGVTQTPKHLITATGQRVTLRCSPRSGDLSVYWYQQSLDQGLQFLIQYYNGEERAKGNILERFSAQQFPDLHSELNLSSLELGDSALYFCASSVATSGSRETQYFGPGTRLLVL.

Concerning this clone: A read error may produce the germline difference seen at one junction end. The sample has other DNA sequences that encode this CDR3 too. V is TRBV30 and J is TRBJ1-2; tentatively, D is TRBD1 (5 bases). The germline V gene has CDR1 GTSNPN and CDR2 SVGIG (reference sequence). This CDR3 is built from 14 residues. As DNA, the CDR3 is TGTGCATGGAGTGACTCGGGGCAGGCCTATGGCTACACCTTC. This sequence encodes CAWSDSGQAYGYTF.

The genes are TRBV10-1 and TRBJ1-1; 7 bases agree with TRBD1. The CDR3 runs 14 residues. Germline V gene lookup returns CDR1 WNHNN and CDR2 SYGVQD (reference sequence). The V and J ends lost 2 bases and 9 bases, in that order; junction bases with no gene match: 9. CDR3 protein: CASSETRDSVKAFF. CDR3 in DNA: TGCGCCAGCAGTGAGACCCGGGACAGTGTTAAAGCTTTCTTT.

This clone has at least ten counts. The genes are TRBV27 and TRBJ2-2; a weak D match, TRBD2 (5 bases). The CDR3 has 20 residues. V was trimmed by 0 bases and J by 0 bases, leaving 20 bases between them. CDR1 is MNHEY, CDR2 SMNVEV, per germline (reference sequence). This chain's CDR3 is CASSLSGDLDLLSNTGELFF. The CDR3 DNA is TGTGCCAGCAGTTTATCCGGGGATTTGGATCTCCTCTCGAACACCGGGGAGCTGTTTTTT.

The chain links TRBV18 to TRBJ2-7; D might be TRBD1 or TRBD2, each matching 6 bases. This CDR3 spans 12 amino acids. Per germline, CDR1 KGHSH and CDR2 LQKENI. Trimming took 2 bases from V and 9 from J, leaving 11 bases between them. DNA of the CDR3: TGTGCCAGCTCACCAGGAGAGGGGGGGCAGTACTTC. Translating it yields CASSPGEGGQYF.

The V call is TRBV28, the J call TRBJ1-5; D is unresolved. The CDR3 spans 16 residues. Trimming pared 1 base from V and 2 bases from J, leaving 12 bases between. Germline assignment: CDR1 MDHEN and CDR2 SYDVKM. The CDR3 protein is CASSLSGNGRNQPQHF. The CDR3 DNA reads TGTGCCAGCAGTTTATCGGGGAATGGGCGCAATCAGCCCCAGCATTTT.

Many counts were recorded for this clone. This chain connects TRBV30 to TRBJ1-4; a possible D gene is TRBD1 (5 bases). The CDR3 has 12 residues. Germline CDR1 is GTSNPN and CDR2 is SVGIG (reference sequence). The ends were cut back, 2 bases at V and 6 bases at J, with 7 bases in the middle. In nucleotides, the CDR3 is TGTGCCTGGAGTCGAGGGGATGAAAAACTGTTTTTT. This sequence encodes CAWSRGDEKLFF.

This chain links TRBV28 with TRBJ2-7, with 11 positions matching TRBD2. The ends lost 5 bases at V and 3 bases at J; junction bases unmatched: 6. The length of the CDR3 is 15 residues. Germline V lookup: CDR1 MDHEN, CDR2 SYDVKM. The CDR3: CASSLPGLAGYEQYF. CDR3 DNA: TGTGCCAGCAGTCTACCCGGACTAGCGGGCTACGAGCAGTACTTC.

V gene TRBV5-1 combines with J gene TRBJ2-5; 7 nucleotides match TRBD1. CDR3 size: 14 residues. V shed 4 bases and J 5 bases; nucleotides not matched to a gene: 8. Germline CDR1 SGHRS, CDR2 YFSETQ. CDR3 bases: TGCGCCAGCAGCGGTGAGGGGGCGAGGGAGACCCAGTACTTC. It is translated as CASSGEGARETQYF. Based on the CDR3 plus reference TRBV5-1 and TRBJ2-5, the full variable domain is KAGVTQTPRYLIKTRGQQVTLSCSPISGHRSVSWYQQTPGQGLQFLFEYFSETQRNKGNFPGRFSGRQFSNSRSEMNVSTLELGDSALYLCASSGEGARETQYFGPGTRLLVL.

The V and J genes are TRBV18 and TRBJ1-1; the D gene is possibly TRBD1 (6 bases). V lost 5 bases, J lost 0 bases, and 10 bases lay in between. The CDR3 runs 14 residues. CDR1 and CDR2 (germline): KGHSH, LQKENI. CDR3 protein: CASSWDTMNTEAFF. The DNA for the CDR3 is TGTGCCAGCTCATGGGACACCATGAACACTGAAGCTTTCTTT. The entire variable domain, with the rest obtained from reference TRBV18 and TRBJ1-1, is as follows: NAGVMQNPRHLVRRRGQEARLRCSPMKGHSHVYWYRQLPEEGLKFMVYLQKENIIDESGMPKERFSAEFPKEGPSILRIQQVVRGDSAAYFCASSWDTMNTEAFFGQGTRLTVV.